This T cell receptor (beta chain) was found in a study of blood T cells in healthy people across ages (dated by TCRdb to between 2014 and 2017). In the study overall: In model experiments, roughly one uniquely barcoded TCR beta cDNA molecule per two T cells was captured by template switching. Using deep sequencing normalized with unique cDNA molecular identifiers, the study measured how TCR beta repertoire diversity changes with age. Donors were grouped into four age groups: young (average roughly 17 years), middle-aged (about 38), aged (around 62) and long-lived (approximately 81). To avoid experimental bias, donors of different ages were spread randomly across the sequencing lanes. Using the same blood draw, the study looked at two additional independent replicas of 1 million unique cDNA reads for two donors, one aged 18 to 30 and the other aged 80 or older.

This clonotype has just a few counts. Its antigen remains undetermined. No base quality values were provided; no much bigger clone lies one nucleotide off. The germline V gene provides CDR1 SGHRS and CDR2 YFSETQ. At the junction V is shortened by 0 bases and J by 2 bases; bases outside the gene matches: 5. From the cysteine through the phenylalanine, the CDR3 covers 16 amino acids. Here the CDR3 DNA is all that survives: 48 bases in frame from base 1. The library was obtained by 5' RACE. The instrument given in TCRdb is Illumina HiSeq 2500. The second PCR ran for roughly 7 to 12 cycles and used a J-beta primer mix along with a sample-barcoded 5' primer. Each TCR beta cDNA molecule received a unique molecular identifier from a template-switch 5' adaptor carrying 12 random nucleotides. Each sample yielded at least 2.5 million CDR3-containing paired-end reads. All of the RNA was converted into first-strand cDNA using the Mint cDNA synthesis kit, with a TRBC-specific oligonucleotide serving as the primer. All cDNA was treated with uracil-DNA glycosylase and then went through a first 18-cycle PCR with the universal primers M1SS and BC2_uni_R. The published analysis was carried out like this. Each sample was normalized by randomly selecting 1 million high-quality reads, each carrying a distinct molecular identifier. Reads sharing molecular identifiers were discarded rather than binned into consensus sequences. CDR3 identification, clonotype clustering and error correction used MiTCR with a Q25 quality threshold and the strictest error-elimination algorithm. A nonparametric unseen species model with Euler transformation was used to estimate a lower bound on total TCR beta diversity. TCRdb redid the processing of the public reads, applying fastp at Q25 and MiXCR, and retained in-frame beta chains. Entries are consolidated by CDR3 protein sequence, retaining the most common genes and DNA. TCRdb's processing, not the study's, gives the V and J calls here. Present in this sample are about 1.6 million distinct CDR3 sequences, about 31% of which were seen just once. Clones ranked in the top ten supply around 11% of the sample.

Donors were a few dozen systemically healthy Caucasian individuals from Russia aged roughly 6 to 95 years. Around 9.7 milliliters of peripheral blood were collected from each donor into EDTA-treated Vacutainer tubes. Ficoll-Paque density-gradient centrifugation was used to isolate PBMCs, with at least 6 million per sample. Trizol reagent was used to extract total RNA from the PBMCs, yielding at least 6 micrograms per sample. Naive CD45RAhigh/CD27high T cell percentages were measured by flow cytometry on a PBMC aliquot from every donor. Overall study results and their limits: Because profiling used bulk unsorted PBMCs, naive and antigen-experienced compartments could not be compared conclusively. Compared with the aged group, the long-lived group had more naive CD4+ T cells, fewer expanded clones and increased TCR diversity, a pattern suggesting age selection. Because the CMV infection status of the donors was unknown, age-related changes in expanded clonotypes may potentially have been confounded. Observed TCR beta diversity correlated strongly with the percentage of naive T cells measured by flow cytometry. Estimates of total diversity based on one million sequenced T cells were considered lower bounds and underestimates. Observed TCR beta diversity per million T cells fell roughly linearly with age, and a significant reduction was already apparent by age approximately 40.

The sample was blood. The rearranged segments are TRBV5-1 and TRBJ2-1; 7 bases in the junction line up with TRBD2. This receptor was obtained from a woman in her thirties in good health. The DNA reads as follows: TGCGCCAGCAGCTTGGGAGACGCGGGGGCCTACAATGAGCAGTTCTTC. Its protein is CASSLGDAGAYNEQFF.